The rows below give T cell receptor beta chains drawn from one sample of a study of early T cells in non-severe SARS-CoV-2 infection. TCRdb re-called the 5' RACE reads through MiXCR, storing one row per CDR3 protein. The repertoire consists of about 64,000 distinct CDR3 sequences, with roughly 12% occurring once and the leading ten covering approximately 1.3%. The sample consisted of whole blood, taken at baseline. Every receptor here comes from an adult who was a healthcare worker with PCR-confirmed SARS-CoV-2 infection or an uninfected control (not recorded which). The CDR3 runs from the conserved cysteine through the conserved F or W. Fields, in order: D gene, V gene, clone size, J gene, CDR3 protein, CDR3 DNA. A D gene is named only where the DNA matches it firmly. Expanded clones get a size class; other rows say once, few or many, or leave the size out.

NA,TRBV24-1,NA,TRBJ2-3,CATSDRDGTSTDTQYF,TGTGCCACCAGTGATAGGGACGGAACTAGCACAGATACGCAGTATTTT
NA,TRBV29-1,NA,TRBJ2-2,CSVDLGHSNTGELFF,TGCAGCGTTGACTTGGGACACTCGAACACCGGGGAGCTGTTTTTT
NA,TRBV25-1,NA,TRBJ2-5,CASREPGAQETQYF,TGTGCCAGCAGGGAACCCGGGGCCCAAGAGACCCAGTACTTC
TRBD1,TRBV5-1,many,TRBJ2-7,CASSLDRGHYEQYF,TGCGCCAGCAGCTTGGACAGGGGGCATTACGAGCAGTACTTC
NA,TRBV28,NA,TRBJ1-4,CASSSHRQVRQNEKLFF,TGTGCCAGCAGTTCCCACCGACAGGTGCGACAAAATGAAAAACTGTTTTTT
NA,TRBV28,once,TRBJ1-3,CASSSLLVRRLSGNTIYF,TGTGCCAGCAGTTCCCTGTTAGTAAGACGGCTCTCTGGAAACACCATATATTTT
TRBD1,TRBV10-3,NA,TRBJ1-5,CAISGGQGQPQHF,TGTGCCATCAGTGGGGGACAGGGGCAGCCCCAGCATTTT
NA,TRBV6-5,few,TRBJ2-2,CASSNGGTGELFF,TGTGCCAGCAGTAATGGGGGCACCGGGGAGCTGTTTTTT
NA,TRBV30,NA,TRBJ1-1,CAWKMNTEAFF,TGTGCCTGGAAGATGAACACTGAAGCTTTCTTT
TRBD2,TRBV10-3,few,TRBJ2-7,CAISLSGGMDEQYF,TGTGCCATCAGTCTTAGCGGGGGCATGGACGAGCAGTACTTC
NA,TRBV5-1,NA,TRBJ1-1,CASTSTGNTEAFF,TGCGCCAGCACATCGACAGGGAACACTGAAGCTTTCTTT
NA,TRBV6-5,many,TRBJ2-1,CASKNQFYNEQFF,TGTGCCAGCAAAAACCAATTTTACAATGAGCAGTTCTTC
NA,TRBV27,NA,TRBJ2-7,CASSSKSGFEQYF,TGTGCCAGCAGTTCGAAATCAGGGTTCGAGCAGTACTTC
NA,TRBV2,NA,TRBJ1-4,CASSTEWVGEKLFF,TGTGCCAGCAGTACCGAATGGGTTGGTGAAAAACTGTTTTTT
NA,TRBV12-3/TRBV12-4,NA,TRBJ1-3,CASSLGGANTIYF,TGTGCCAGCAGCCTGGGAGGGGCAAACACCATATATTTT
NA,TRBV6-1,NA,TRBJ1-1,CASLYGGNTEAFF,TGTGCCAGTCTCTATGGGGGGAACACTGAAGCTTTCTTT
NA,TRBV28,many,TRBJ1-1,CASSLGRTEAFF,TGTGCCAGCAGTTTAGGGAGGACTGAAGCTTTCTTT
NA,TRBV29-1,NA,TRBJ2-3,CSVDNQGTDTQYF,TGCAGCGTTGATAATCAGGGAACAGATACGCAGTATTTT
NA,TRBV7-2,NA,TRBJ2-7,CASSLVARATSSYEQYF,TGTGCCAGCAGCTTAGTGGCGAGGGCGACTAGCTCCTACGAGCAGTACTTC
NA,TRBV7-2,few,TRBJ2-3,CASSRDGAADTQYF,TGTGCCAGCAGCCGCGACGGGGCCGCAGATACGCAGTATTTT
TRBD1,TRBV27,NA,TRBJ2-2,CASSARQGSSVPGELFF,TGTGCCAGCAGTGCGAGACAGGGTTCTTCGGTTCCCGGGGAGCTGTTTTTT
NA,TRBV28,few,TRBJ2-1,CASSFRNRYNEQFF,TGTGCCAGCAGTTTCCGCAACAGATACAATGAGCAGTTCTTC
TRBD1,TRBV25-1,NA,TRBJ2-5,CASSGYRGRQETQYF,TGTGCCAGCAGTGGGTACAGGGGACGGCAAGAGACCCAGTACTTC
NA,TRBV12-3/TRBV12-4,NA,TRBJ2-7,CASSLDPRGEQYF,TGTGCCAGCAGCCTGGACCCGAGGGGCGAGCAGTACTTC
TRBD1,TRBV6-6,many,TRBJ1-6,CASSYSEQDRSIPLHF,TGTGCCAGCAGTTACTCGGAACAGGACAGGTCGATTCCCCTCCACTTT
NA,TRBV5-4,many,TRBJ2-3,CASRGGQVQDTQYF,TGTGCCAGTCGGGGAGGACAGGTGCAAGATACGCAGTATTTT
TRBD2,TRBV19,once,TRBJ2-1,CASSIRLAGSYNEQFF,TGTGCCAGTAGTATACGGCTAGCGGGCTCCTACAATGAGCAGTTCTTC
TRBD1,TRBV20-1,few,TRBJ1-4,CSADRQGEKLFF,TGCAGTGCTGACCGACAGGGGGAAAAACTGTTTTTT
NA,TRBV4-3,few,TRBJ2-1,CASSQGARSLDEQFF,TGCGCCAGCAGCCAAGGGGCTAGATCACTTGATGAGCAGTTCTTC
NA,TRBV15,NA,TRBJ1-1,CATSRDPTAVTEAFF,TGTGCCACCAGCAGAGATCCAACAGCGGTCACTGAAGCTTTCTTT